The rows below give T cell receptor beta chains drawn from one sample of a study of T cells in Graves' hyperthyroidism and ophthalmopathy. TCRdb reanalysed the multiplex PCR reads using MiXCR and keeps one entry per CDR3 protein. This table holds under 650,000 distinct CDR3 sequences, about a sixth found once. Input material: blood. These receptor sequences come from a woman aged 25 to 39 with Graves' hyperthyroidism. CDR3s include the opening cysteine and the closing phenylalanine or tryptophan.

15	TRBV28	TRBJ2-1	CASSTTGGETNEQFF
14	TRBV7-3	TRBJ2-6	CASSLQGGANVLTF
13	TRBV6-1	TRBJ1-1	CASSAGGGFGAFF
13	TRBV14	TRBJ2-1	CASSQISHNEQFF
16	TRBV5-1	TRBJ1-1	CASSLVGVGGHSEAFF
14	TRBV6-1	TRBJ2-1	CASMTTNFEGEQFF
20	TRBV28	TRBJ2-1	CASSLSASGRAPGGNNEQFF
14	TRBV6-1	TRBJ1-4	CASSEMTANEKLFF
12	TRBV30	TRBJ2-5	CACRGRKETQYF
16	TRBV30	TRBJ2-3	CAWSGRTSGSTDTQYF
13	TRBV19	TRBJ2-1	CASSTGTSGEQFF
13	TRBV25-1	TRBJ2-5	CASNTGQAETQYF
13	TRBV18	TRBJ2-6	CASSPNGANVLTF
13	TRBV12-3/TRBV12-4	TRBJ2-7	CASTVRGSYEQYF
14	TRBV27	TRBJ2-3	CASSWGPHTDTQYF
17	TRBV30	TRBJ2-3	CASTQPETDEFTDTQYF
16	TRBV7-3	TRBJ2-1	CASSLISGSSYNEQFF
14	TRBV20-1	TRBJ2-7	CSAADRVKAYEQYF
12	TRBV30	TRBJ2-7	CAWSRSGDEQYF
16	TRBV20-1	TRBJ2-3	CSARRVRGDHTDTQYF
15	TRBV6-1	TRBJ2-2	CASRLRTGDTGELFF
14	TRBV7-8	TRBJ2-2	CASSLDRGGGELFF
14	TRBV27	TRBJ2-3	CASSFRREGYTQYF
15	TRBV12-3/TRBV12-4	TRBJ2-1	CASSSGLGIYNEQFF
13	TRBV12-3/TRBV12-4	TRBJ1-5	CASSLATGQPQHF
12	TRBV19	TRBJ2-1	CASSMTGNEQFF
15	TRBV5-1	TRBJ1-1	CASSLGGRKMTEAFF
16	TRBV7-2	TRBJ2-3	CASSLAGASGTDTQYF
15	TRBV12-3/TRBV12-4	TRBJ1-6	CASSQQGTYNSPLHF
13	TRBV9	TRBJ1-2	CASSVDSNYGYTF
14	TRBV20-1	TRBJ1-1	CSALLGAQDTEAFF
17	TRBV28	TRBJ2-2	CASSGTSGRSRTGELFF
15	TRBV20-1	TRBJ2-7	CSARHLRLDVSEQYF
14	TRBV5-1	TRBJ2-7	CASSLDGAAYEQYF
16	TRBV5-6	TRBJ1-3	CASSSVTGISGNTIYF
16	TRBV24-1	TRBJ2-3	CATSDLRTASTDTQYF